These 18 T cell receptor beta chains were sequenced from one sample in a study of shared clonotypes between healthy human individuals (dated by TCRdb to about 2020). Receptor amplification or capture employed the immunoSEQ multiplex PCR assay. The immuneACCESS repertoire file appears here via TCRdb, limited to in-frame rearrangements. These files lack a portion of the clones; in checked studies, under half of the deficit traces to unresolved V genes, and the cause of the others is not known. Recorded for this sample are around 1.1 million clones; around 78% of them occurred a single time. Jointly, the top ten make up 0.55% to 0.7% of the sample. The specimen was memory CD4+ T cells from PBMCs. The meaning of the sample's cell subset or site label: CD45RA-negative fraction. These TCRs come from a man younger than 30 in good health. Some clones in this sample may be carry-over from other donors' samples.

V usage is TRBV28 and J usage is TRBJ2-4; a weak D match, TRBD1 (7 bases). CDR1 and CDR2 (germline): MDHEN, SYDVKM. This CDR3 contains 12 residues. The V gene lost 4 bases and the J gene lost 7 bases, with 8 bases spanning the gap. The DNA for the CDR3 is TGTGCCAGCAGTTCAGGGGGGAACATTCAGTACTTC. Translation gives CASSSGGNIQYF.

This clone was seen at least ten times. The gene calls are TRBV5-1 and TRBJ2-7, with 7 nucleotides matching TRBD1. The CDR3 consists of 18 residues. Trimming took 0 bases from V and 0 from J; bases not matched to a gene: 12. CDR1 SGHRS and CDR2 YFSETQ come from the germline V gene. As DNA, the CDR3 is TGCGCCAGCAGCTTGGGGCCACCGGGACAGACAGTCTCCTACGAGCAGTACTTC. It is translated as CASSLGPPGQTVSYEQYF.

As DNA, the CDR3 is TGCGCCAGTAAGCCAGGGCCCATTAGGGGGTGGGACACTGAAGCTTTCTTT. This translates into CASKPGPIRGWDTEAFF. The V call is TRBV4-1, the J call TRBJ1-1; perhaps TRBD1 as D (6 bases). This CDR3 has 17 amino acids. CDR1 is MGHRA and CDR2 is YSYEKL in the germline V gene. The germline V and J ends were trimmed by 9 bases and 3 bases, with 26 bases remaining between them.

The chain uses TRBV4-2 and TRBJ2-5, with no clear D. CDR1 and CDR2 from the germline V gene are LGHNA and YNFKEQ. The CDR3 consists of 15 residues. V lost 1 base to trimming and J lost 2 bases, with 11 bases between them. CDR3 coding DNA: TGTGCCAGCAGCCAAGGGACGCCAATTCAAGAGACCCAGTACTTC. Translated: CASSQGTPIQETQYF.

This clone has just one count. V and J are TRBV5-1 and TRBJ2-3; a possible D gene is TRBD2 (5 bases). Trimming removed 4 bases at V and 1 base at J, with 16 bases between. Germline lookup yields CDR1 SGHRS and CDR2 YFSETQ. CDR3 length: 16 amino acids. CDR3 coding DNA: TGCGCCAGCAGCCAACCCTCCGGAGGAGGCACAGATACGCAGTATTTT. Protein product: CASSQPSGGGTDTQYF.

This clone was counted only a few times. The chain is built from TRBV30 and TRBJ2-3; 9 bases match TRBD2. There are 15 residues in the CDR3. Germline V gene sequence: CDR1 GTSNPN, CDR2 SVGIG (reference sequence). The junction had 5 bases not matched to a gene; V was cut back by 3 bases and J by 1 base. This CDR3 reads CAWSPAGGGTDTQYF. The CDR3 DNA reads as TGTGCCTGGAGCCCGGCGGGGGGGGGCACAGATACGCAGTATTTT.

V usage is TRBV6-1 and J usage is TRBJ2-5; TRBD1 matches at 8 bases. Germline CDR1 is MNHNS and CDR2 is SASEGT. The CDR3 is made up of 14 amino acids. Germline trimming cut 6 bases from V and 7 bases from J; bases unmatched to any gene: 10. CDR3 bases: TGTGCCAGCAGAAGGACAGGGCAGCCAGGGACCCAGTACTTC. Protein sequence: CASRRTGQPGTQYF.

Here the CDR3 DNA reads TGTGCCAGCGTCACGGGGGGGTCGGAGACCCAGTACTTC. Translated: CASVTGGSETQYF. This chain links TRBV18 with TRBJ2-5; 8 bases match TRBD2. With 8 bases clipped from V and 5 bases from J, the junction kept 7 bases outside the gene matches. There are 13 residues in the CDR3. In germline, CDR1 is KGHSH, CDR2 LQKENI.

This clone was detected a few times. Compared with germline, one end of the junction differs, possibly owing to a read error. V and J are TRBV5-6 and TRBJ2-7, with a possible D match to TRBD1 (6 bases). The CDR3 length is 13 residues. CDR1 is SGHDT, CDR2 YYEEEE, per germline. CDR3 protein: CASSFNIAGVLNF. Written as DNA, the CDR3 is TGTGCCAGCAGCTTCAACATCGCAGGGGTACTAAACTTC.

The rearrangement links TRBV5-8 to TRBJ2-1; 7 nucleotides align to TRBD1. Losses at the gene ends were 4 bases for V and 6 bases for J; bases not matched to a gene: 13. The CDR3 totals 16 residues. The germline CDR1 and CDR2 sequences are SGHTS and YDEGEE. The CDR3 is CASSRDRVGVTNEQFF. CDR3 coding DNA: TGTGCCAGCAGCCGAGACAGGGTCGGTGTGACCAATGAGCAGTTCTTC.

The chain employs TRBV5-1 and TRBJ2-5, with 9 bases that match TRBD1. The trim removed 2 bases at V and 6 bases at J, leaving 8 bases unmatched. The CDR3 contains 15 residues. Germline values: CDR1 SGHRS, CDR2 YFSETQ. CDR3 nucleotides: TGCGCCAGCAGCTTCACCGGGACAGGGTCACAGACCCAGTACTTC. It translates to CASSFTGTGSQTQYF.

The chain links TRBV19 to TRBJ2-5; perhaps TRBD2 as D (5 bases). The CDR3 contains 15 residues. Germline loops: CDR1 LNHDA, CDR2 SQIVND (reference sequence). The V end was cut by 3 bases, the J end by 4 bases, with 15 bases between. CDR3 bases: TGTGCCAGTAGTATGCGAGCCGGGATCTCAGAGACCCAGTACTTC. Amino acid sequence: CASSMRAGISETQYF.

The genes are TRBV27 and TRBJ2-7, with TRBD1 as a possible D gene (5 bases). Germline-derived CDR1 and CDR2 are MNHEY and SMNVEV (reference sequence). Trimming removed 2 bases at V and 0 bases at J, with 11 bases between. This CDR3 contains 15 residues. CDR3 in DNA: TGTGCCAGCAGTTTAGGCGCAGGGCCCTCCTACGAGCAGTACTTC. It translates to CASSLGAGPSYEQYF.

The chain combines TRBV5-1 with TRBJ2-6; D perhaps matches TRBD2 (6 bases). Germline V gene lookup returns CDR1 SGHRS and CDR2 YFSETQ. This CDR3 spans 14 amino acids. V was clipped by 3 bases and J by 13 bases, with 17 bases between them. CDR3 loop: CASSYGGSRGVLTF. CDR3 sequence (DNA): TGCGCCAGCAGCTATGGAGGGAGCCGGGGGGTCCTGACTTTC. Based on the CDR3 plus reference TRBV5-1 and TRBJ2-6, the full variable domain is KAGVTQTPRYLIKTRGQQVTLSCSPISGHRSVSWYQQTPGQGLQFLFEYFSETQRNKGNFPGRFSGRQFSNSRSEMNVSTLELGDSALYLCASSYGGSRGVLTFGAGSRLTVL.

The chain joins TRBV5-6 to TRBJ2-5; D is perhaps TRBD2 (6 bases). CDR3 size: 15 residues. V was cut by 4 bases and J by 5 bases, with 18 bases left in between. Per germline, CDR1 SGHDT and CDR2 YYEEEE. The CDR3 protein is CASSLGLTGGETQYF. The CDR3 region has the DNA TGTGCCAGCAGCCTCGGACTGACTGGGGGGGAGACCCAGTACTTC.

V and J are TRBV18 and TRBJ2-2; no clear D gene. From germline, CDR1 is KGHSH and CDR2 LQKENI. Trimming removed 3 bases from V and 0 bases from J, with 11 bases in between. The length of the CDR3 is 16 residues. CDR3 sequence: CASSPMNDPNTGELFF. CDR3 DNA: TGTGCCAGCTCACCTATGAATGACCCGAACACCGGGGAGCTGTTTTTT.

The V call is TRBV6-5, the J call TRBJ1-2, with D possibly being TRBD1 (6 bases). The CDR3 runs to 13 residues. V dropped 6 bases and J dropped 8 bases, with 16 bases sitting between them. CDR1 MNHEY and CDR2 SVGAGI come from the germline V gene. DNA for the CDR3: TGTGCCAGCAGATCAGGGGAGCCGCGAGGCTACACCTTC. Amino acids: CASRSGEPRGYTF.

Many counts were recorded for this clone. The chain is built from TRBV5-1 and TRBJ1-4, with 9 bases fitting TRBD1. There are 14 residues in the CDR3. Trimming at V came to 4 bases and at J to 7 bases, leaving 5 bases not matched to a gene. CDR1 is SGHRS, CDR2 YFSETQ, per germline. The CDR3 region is CASSVGTGSEKLFF. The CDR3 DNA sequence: TGCGCCAGCAGCGTTGGGACAGGGTCTGAAAAACTGTTTTTT.